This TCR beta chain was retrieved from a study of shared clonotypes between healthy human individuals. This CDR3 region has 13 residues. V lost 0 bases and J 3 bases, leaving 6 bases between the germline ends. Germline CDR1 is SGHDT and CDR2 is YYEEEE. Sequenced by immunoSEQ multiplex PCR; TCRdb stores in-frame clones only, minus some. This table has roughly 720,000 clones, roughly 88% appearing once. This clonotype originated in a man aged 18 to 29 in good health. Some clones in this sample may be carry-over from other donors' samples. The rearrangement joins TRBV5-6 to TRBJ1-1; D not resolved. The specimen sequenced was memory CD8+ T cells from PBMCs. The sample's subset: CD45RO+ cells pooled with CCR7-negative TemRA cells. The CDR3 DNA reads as TGTGCCAGCAGCTTGGGTGGGGACACTGAAGCTTTCTTT. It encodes CASSLGGDTEAFF. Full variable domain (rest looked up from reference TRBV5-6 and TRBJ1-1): DAGVTQSPTHLIKTRGQQVTLRCSPKSGHDTVSWYQQALGQGPQFIFQYYEEEERQRGNFPDRFSGHQFPNYSSELNVNALLLGDSALYLCASSLGGDTEAFFGQGTRLTVV.